The 27 T cell receptor beta chains below come from one sample, sequenced in a study of technical replicates of blood from a few donors. Clones were sequenced by immunoSEQ multiplex PCR, and TCRdb holds only the in-frame ones, with some missing. The sample shows 100,000 or so clones, roughly 96% of them seen only once. Sequenced material: T cells isolated from PBMCs. These receptors were obtained from a human donor in good health.

J is TRBJ2-1 and V is TRBV5-1, with D perhaps matching TRBD1 (5 bases). Germline assignment: CDR1 SGHRS and CDR2 YFSETQ. V was trimmed by 0 bases and J by 10 bases, leaving 11 bases between them. The CDR3 loop spans 13 amino acids. CDR3 sequence: CASSLEGAVEQFF. The CDR3 DNA reads as TGCGCCAGCAGCTTGGAAGGGGCTGTAGAGCAGTTCTTC.

V and J are TRBV18 and TRBJ2-1, with D unclear. CDR1 is KGHSH, CDR2 LQKENI, per germline. This CDR3 contains 12 residues. Trimming left V 2 bases short and J 5 bases short, with 4 bases between. The CDR3 loop is CASSPGDNEQFF. The CDR3, as DNA: TGTGCCAGCTCACCAGGAGACAATGAGCAGTTCTTC.

The CDR3 coding sequence is TGCGCCACTGACAGGGACCTTAGCTCTGGAAACACCATATATTTT. It yields the protein CATDRDLSSGNTIYF. This sequence joins TRBV10-2 and TRBJ1-3; 7 nucleotides align to TRBD1. The J segment lost 0 bases and the V segment lost 10 bases, leaving 9 bases of the junction unmatched. CDR1 and CDR2 from the germline V gene are WSHSY and SAAADI. The CDR3 has 15 residues.

This sequence joins TRBV6-1 and TRBJ2-7; D may be TRBD2 (6 bases). Germline CDR1 reads MNHNS; CDR2 reads SASEGT. Deletions cut 6 bases from V and 5 bases from J, with 20 bases between. There are 15 residues in the CDR3. In nucleotides, the CDR3 is TGTGCCAGCAGCCCTGGCGGGACGGTATTTAACGAGCAGTACTTC. Encoded protein: CASSPGGTVFNEQYF.

The chain links TRBV10-1 to TRBJ2-1, with 7 bases aligning to TRBD2. Germline V gene lookup returns CDR1 WNHNN and CDR2 SYGVQD (reference sequence). Trimming at V came to 2 bases and at J to 3 bases, leaving 1 base not matched to a gene. This CDR3 region has 14 residues. CDR3 in DNA: TGCGCCAGCAGTGAGCGGGAGGTCTACAATGAGCAGTTCTTC. Its protein is CASSEREVYNEQFF.

The rearrangement uses TRBV27 and TRBJ2-4; D is uncertain. The V end was cut by 4 bases, the J end by 0 bases, with 13 bases between. Per germline, CDR1 MNHEY and CDR2 SMNVEV (reference sequence). This CDR3 has 16 residues. CDR3 region: CASSSYRPLAKNIQYF. CDR3 DNA: TGTGCCAGCAGTTCATACAGACCTCTAGCCAAAAACATTCAGTACTTC.

This chain joins TRBV18 and TRBJ1-4; 7 nucleotides match TRBD1. The CDR3 has 15 amino acids. V was clipped by 3 bases and J by 7 bases; unmatched bases: 8. Germline loops: CDR1 KGHSH, CDR2 LQKENI. CDR3 bases: TGTGCCAGCTCACCCAGTACAGGGGTCCTTGAAAAACTGTTTTTT. As protein: CASSPSTGVLEKLFF.

V gene TRBV7-6 combines with J gene TRBJ2-5, with TRBD2 identical over 10 bases. The CDR3 has 17 amino acids. Germline V CDR1 and CDR2: SGHVS, FNYEAQ. V was pared by 1 base and J by 6 bases, with 11 bases of the junction left unmatched. The CDR3 is CASSLEVSGRKSKTQYF. The CDR3 DNA follows: TGTGCCAGCAGCTTAGAGGTTAGCGGGAGGAAGTCGAAGACCCAGTACTTC.

CDR3: CAISELWPTGTEGVNYGYTF. CDR3 DNA: TGTGCCATCAGTGAGTTGTGGCCGACAGGGACCGAAGGTGTCAACTATGGCTACACCTTC. The genes are TRBV10-3 and TRBJ1-2; 7 bases match TRBD1. V lost 1 base, J lost 2 bases, and 19 bases stayed unmatched. The V gene's germline CDR1 is ENHRY and CDR2 SYGVKD. This CDR3 contains 20 residues.

This clone was found once. The V call is TRBV6-5, the J call TRBJ2-7, with 8 nucleotides matching TRBD1. V trimming: 2 bases; J trimming: 2 bases; junction bases outside the gene matches: 8. From germline, CDR1 is MNHEY and CDR2 SVGAGI. CDR3 size: 16 residues. The CDR3, as DNA: TGTGCCAGCAGTTACACCGACAGGGGAGGAACCTACGAGCAGTACTTC. It is translated as CASSYTDRGGTYEQYF.

The chain uses TRBV6-1 and TRBJ2-1; TRBD2 matches 10 bases. Germline V gene sequence: CDR1 MNHNS, CDR2 SASEGT. This CDR3 spans 15 amino acids. Trimming took 7 bases from V and 4 from J; bases not matched to a gene: 7. The CDR3 DNA follows: TGTGCCAGCATCAGGACTAGCGGACCTTACAATGAGCAGTTCTTC. Translated, it gives CASIRTSGPYNEQFF.

The J gene is TRBJ2-1, the V gene TRBV9; D is unresolved. The CDR3 is 13 amino acids. CDR1 SGDLS and CDR2 YYNGEE come from the germline V gene. CDR3 residues: CANDTRRNNEQFF. The CDR3 coding sequence is TGTGCTAACGACACCCGGCGTAACAATGAGCAGTTCTTC.

This sequence joins TRBV27 and TRBJ1-2, with a weak D call TRBD1 (6 bases). CDR1 MNHEY and CDR2 SMNVEV come from the germline V gene (reference sequence). Trimming removed 3 bases from V and 6 bases from J, with 17 bases in between. The CDR3 covers 15 residues. DNA of the CDR3: TGTGCCAGCAGTTTTCGGGAGGGGGTAGGTGATGGCTACACCTTC. It codes for CASSFREGVGDGYTF.

The chain joins TRBV7-8 to TRBJ2-1, with D possibly TRBD2 on 6 matching bases. Germline CDR1 is SGHVS and CDR2 is FQNEAQ. V dropped 2 bases and J dropped 2 bases, with 10 bases sitting between them. The CDR3 sequence is 15 residues long. CDR3 bases: TGTGCCAGCAGCTTAACACGGGGGACCTACAATGAGCAGTTCTTC. Amino acid sequence: CASSLTRGTYNEQFF.

The gene calls are TRBV25-1 and TRBJ2-7; 7 bases agree with TRBD1. The CDR3 is 12 residues long. V was clipped by 2 bases and J by 6 bases; unmatched bases: 1. Per germline, CDR1 MGHDK and CDR2 SYGVNS. CDR3 sequence reads: CASSETGVEQYF. For the CDR3, the DNA is TGTGCCAGCAGTGAAACAGGGGTCGAGCAGTACTTC.

The chain uses TRBV18 and TRBJ1-4; D uncertain. CDR1 is KGHSH and CDR2 is LQKENI in the germline V gene. The CDR3 loop spans 16 amino acids. Trimming cost V 4 bases and J 5 bases, with 17 bases left between them. CDR3 protein: CASSRQDGASNEKLFF. DNA for the CDR3: TGTGCCAGCTCACGTCAAGATGGAGCGTCGAATGAAAAACTGTTTTTT.

This chain links TRBV5-1 with TRBJ2-5; 12 bases align to TRBD2. The J segment lost 2 bases and the V segment lost 4 bases, leaving 3 bases of the junction unmatched. The CDR3 totals 15 residues. Germline CDR1 is SGHRS and CDR2 is YFSETQ. CDR3 region: CASSLTSGGQETQYF. The CDR3 nucleotides read TGCGCCAGCAGCCTGACTAGCGGGGGACAAGAGACCCAGTACTTC.

This chain connects TRBV28 to TRBJ1-2; a weak D match, TRBD1 (6 bases). Trimming shortened V by 2 bases and J by 2 bases, and 6 bases separated the two germline ends. The CDR3 extends over 13 amino acids. Germline V gives CDR1 MDHEN, CDR2 SYDVKM. CDR3 sequence (DNA): TGTGCCAGCAGTTTACAGGGGAACTATGGCTACACCTTC. As protein: CASSLQGNYGYTF.

This clone was counted only a few times. The genes are TRBV30 and TRBJ1-3; perhaps TRBD1 as D (5 bases). Germline V gives CDR1 GTSNPN, CDR2 SVGIG (reference sequence). The V gene lost 3 bases and the J gene lost 0 bases, with 6 bases spanning the gap. The CDR3 runs 13 residues. CDR3 coding DNA: TGTGCCTGGAGGGGGCTCTCTGGAAACACCATATATTTT. Translated, it gives CAWRGLSGNTIYF.

This rearrangement joins TRBV19 to TRBJ1-1, with D unclear. The CDR3 covers 16 residues. CDR1 LNHDA and CDR2 SQIVND come from the germline V gene (reference sequence). V lost 5 bases and J 6 bases, leaving 22 bases between the germline ends. DNA of the CDR3: TGTGCCAGTAGTCAAGGATACGCCCAGGCAGAGCCTGAAGCTTTCTTT. Protein: CASSQGYAQAEPEAFF.

The rearrangement uses TRBV7-9 and TRBJ2-7; the match to TRBD1 covers 10 bases. V lost 1 base and J lost 3; bases outside the gene matches: 3. CDR3 length equals 15 residues. Per germline, CDR1 SEHNR and CDR2 FQNEAQ (reference sequence). The CDR3 here is CASSLGGDRGYEQYF. DNA of the CDR3: TGTGCCAGCAGCTTAGGAGGGGACAGGGGCTACGAGCAGTACTTC.

The chain links TRBV4-2 to TRBJ2-7, with 10 bases matching TRBD2. The CDR3 is made up of 19 amino acids. The junction had 19 bases not matched to a gene; V was cut back by 1 base and J by 7 bases. Germline lookup yields CDR1 LGHNA and CDR2 YNFKEQ. This CDR3 reads CASSQAPRRDSGRAKEQYF. The CDR3, as DNA: TGTGCCAGCAGCCAAGCCCCTCGGCGGGACAGCGGGAGGGCCAAAGAGCAGTACTTC.

CDR3 nucleotide sequence: TGTGCCAGCAGTTTATTTTCCGTTAGCGGGAGGGCCGGAGAGACCCAGTACTTC. Its translation: CASSLFSVSGRAGETQYF. V usage is TRBV27 and J usage is TRBJ2-5; 11 positions agree with TRBD2. Germline V gene data show CDR1 as MNHEY and CDR2 as SMNVEV (reference sequence). The CDR3 covers 18 residues. V shed 1 base, J shed 4 bases, and the junction held 11 bases outside the gene matches.

CDR3 nucleotides: TGTGCCAGCTCACCTCCTAGACAGCCTAGGGAGCTGTTTTTT. Protein: CASSPPRQPRELFF. The chain joins TRBV18 to TRBJ2-2, with D possibly being TRBD1 (5 bases). The germline gives CDR1 KGHSH, CDR2 LQKENI. The CDR3 length is 14 residues. V was shortened by 3 bases and J by 9 bases, with 14 bases between the two germline ends.

This chain links TRBV4-2 with TRBJ2-7, with 8 bases fitting TRBD2. The junction had 4 bases not matched to a gene; V was cut back by 0 bases and J by 0 bases. The CDR3 sequence is 16 residues long. CDR1 and CDR2 from the germline V gene are LGHNA and YNFKEQ. As DNA, the CDR3 is TGTGCCAGCAGCCAAGAGTTAGCGGGGAGCTCCTACGAGCAGTACTTC. Translation gives CASSQELAGSSYEQYF.

The rearrangement joins TRBV28 to TRBJ2-5; 7 bases match TRBD1. The CDR3 has 13 amino acids. CDR1 and CDR2 (germline): MDHEN, SYDVKM. V was pared by 6 bases and J by 3 bases, with 4 bases of the junction left unmatched. The DNA for the CDR3 is TGTGCCAGCAGACAGGGGCGCGAAGAGACCCAGTACTTC. It encodes CASRQGREETQYF.

This sequence joins TRBV2 and TRBJ2-5; the match to TRBD2 covers 15 bases. J was trimmed by 2 bases and V by 7 bases; bases with no gene match: 2. Germline V CDR1 and CDR2: SNHLY, FYNNEI. The CDR3 contains 15 residues. CDR3 in DNA: TGTGCCAGCATGGGACTAGCGGGGGGTCAAGAGACCCAGTACTTC. Residues: CASMGLAGGQETQYF.